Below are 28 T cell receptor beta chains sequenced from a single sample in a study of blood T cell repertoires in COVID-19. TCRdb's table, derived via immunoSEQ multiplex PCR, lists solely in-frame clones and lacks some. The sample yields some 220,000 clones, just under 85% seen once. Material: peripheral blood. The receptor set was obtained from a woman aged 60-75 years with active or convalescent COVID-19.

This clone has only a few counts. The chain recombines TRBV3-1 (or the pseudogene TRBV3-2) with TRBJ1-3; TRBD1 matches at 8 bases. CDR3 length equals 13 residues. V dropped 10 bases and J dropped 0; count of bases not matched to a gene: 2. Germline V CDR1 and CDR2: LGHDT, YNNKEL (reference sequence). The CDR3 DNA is TGTGCCACCGGGACAGGCTCTGGAAACACCATATATTTT. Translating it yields CATGTGSGNTIYF.

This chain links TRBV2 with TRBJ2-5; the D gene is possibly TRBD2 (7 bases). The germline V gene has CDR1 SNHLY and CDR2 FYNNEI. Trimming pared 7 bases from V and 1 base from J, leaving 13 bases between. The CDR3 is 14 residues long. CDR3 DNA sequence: TGTGCCAGCAAGAAAGGGGGGGCCCAAGAGACCCAGTACTTC. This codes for CASKKGGAQETQYF.

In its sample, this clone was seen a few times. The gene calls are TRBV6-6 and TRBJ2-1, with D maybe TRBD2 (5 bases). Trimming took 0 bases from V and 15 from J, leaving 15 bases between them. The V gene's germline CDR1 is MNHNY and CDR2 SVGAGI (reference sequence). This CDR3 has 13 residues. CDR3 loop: CASSYSMTISGFF. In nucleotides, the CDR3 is TGTGCCAGCAGTTACTCGATGACGATCAGCGGGTTCTTC.

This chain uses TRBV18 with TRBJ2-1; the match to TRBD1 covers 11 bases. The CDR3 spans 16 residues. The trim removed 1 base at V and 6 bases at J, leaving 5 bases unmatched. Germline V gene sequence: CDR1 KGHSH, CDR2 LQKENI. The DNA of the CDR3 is TGTGCCAGCTCACCACGGTTGGACAGGGGGCTCAATGAGCAGTTCTTC. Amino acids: CASSPRLDRGLNEQFF.

CDR3 sequence: CASTPGSAGSVGEKLFF. CDR3 sequence (DNA): TGTGCCAGTACCCCCGGGAGCGCAGGGTCGGTAGGGGAAAAACTGTTTTTT. The genes are TRBV19 and TRBJ1-4; D may be TRBD1 (5 bases). Between the trimmed V and J ends, which lost 7 bases and 8 bases, there was a span of 26 bases. The CDR3 is 17 residues long. CDR1 and CDR2 (germline): LNHDA, SQIVND (reference sequence).

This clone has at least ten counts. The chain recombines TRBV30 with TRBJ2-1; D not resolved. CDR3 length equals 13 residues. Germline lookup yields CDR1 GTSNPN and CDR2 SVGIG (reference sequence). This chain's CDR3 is CGLADLSYNEQFF. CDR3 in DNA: TGTGGTCTGGCGGATTTATCCTACAATGAGCAGTTCTTC.

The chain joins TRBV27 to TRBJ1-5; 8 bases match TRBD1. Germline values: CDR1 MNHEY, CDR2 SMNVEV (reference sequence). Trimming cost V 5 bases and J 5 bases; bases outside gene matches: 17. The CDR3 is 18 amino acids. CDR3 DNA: TGTGCCAGCAGTCGCAGGACAGGGCACGTTTCACCGGATCAGCCCCAGCATTTT. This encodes CASSRRTGHVSPDQPQHF.

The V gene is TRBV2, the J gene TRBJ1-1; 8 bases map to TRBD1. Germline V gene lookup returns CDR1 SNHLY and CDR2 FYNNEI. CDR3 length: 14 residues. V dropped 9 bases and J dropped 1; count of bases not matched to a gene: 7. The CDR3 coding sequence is TGTGCCAGTTGGACAGGGACATCGAACACTGAAGCTTTCTTT. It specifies CASWTGTSNTEAFF.

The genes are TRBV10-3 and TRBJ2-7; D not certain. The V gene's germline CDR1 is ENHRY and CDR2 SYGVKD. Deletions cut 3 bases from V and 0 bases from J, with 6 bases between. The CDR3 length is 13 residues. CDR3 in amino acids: CAISEQSSYEQYV. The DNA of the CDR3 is TGTGCCATCAGTGAACAGAGCTCCTACGAGCAGTACGTC.

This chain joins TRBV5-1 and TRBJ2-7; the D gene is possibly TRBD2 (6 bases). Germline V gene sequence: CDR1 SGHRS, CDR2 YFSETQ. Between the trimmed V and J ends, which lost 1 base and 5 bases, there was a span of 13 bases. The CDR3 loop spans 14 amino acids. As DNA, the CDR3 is TGCGCCAGCAGCTTGACCGGAGGGTCCAACGAGCAGTACTTC. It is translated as CASSLTGGSNEQYF.

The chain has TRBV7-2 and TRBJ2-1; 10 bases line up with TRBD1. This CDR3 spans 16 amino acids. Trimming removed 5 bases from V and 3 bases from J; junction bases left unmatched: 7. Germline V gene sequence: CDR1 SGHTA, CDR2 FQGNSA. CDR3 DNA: TGTGCCAGCAGCCCTTCCGGGACAGGGGTCTACAATGAGCAGTTCTTC. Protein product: CASSPSGTGVYNEQFF.

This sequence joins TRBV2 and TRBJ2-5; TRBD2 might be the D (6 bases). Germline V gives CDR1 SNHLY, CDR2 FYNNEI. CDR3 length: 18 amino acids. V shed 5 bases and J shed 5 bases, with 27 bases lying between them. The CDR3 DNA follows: TGTGCCAGCAGTCCTCTAGGGACTGAGGGCCTTCGCGCGGAGACCCAGTACTTC. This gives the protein CASSPLGTEGLRAETQYF.

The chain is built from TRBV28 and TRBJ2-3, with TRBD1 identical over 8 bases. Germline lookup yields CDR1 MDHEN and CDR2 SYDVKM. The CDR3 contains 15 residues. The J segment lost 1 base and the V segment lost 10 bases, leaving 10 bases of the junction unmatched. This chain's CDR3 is CAIQGQGTGTDTQYF. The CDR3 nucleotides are TGTGCCATTCAAGGACAGGGTACGGGCACAGATACGCAGTATTTT.

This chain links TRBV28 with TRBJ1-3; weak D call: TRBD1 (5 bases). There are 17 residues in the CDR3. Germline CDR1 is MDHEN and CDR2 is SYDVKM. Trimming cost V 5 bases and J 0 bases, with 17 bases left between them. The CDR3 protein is CASSSWGSLFSGNTIYF. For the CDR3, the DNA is TGTGCCAGCAGTAGTTGGGGCTCTCTGTTCTCTGGAAACACCATATATTTT.

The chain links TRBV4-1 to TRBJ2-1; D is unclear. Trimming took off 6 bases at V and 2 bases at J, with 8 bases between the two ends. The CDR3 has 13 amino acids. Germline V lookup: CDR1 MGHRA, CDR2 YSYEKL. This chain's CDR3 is CASSLSTYNEQFF. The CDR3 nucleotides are TGCGCCAGCAGTCTATCGACCTACAATGAGCAGTTCTTC.

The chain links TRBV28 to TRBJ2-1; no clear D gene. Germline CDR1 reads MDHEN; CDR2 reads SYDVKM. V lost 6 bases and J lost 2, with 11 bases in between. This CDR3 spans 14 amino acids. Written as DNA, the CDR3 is TGTGCCAGCAGCACCTACAGACCCTACAATGAGCAGTTCTTC. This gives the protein CASSTYRPYNEQFF.

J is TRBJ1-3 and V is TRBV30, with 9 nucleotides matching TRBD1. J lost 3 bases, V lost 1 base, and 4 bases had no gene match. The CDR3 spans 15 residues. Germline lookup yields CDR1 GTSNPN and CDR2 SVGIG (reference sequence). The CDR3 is CAWSGTGGFGNTIYF. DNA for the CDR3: TGTGCCTGGAGTGGAACAGGGGGCTTTGGAAACACCATATATTTT.

The CDR3 here is CASSPGLETDTQYF. Here the CDR3 DNA reads TGTGCCAGCTCACCCGGACTAGAGACAGATACGCAGTATTTT. This chain joins TRBV18 and TRBJ2-3; 7 nucleotides line up with TRBD2. Germline CDR1 is KGHSH and CDR2 is LQKENI. Trimming took 3 bases from V and 3 from J; bases not matched to a gene: 3. The CDR3 runs 14 residues.

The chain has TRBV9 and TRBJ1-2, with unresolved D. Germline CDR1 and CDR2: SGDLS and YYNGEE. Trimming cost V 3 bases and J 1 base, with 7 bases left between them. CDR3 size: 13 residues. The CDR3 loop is CASSATGNYGYTF. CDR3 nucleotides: TGTGCCAGCAGCGCCACCGGTAACTATGGCTACACCTTC.

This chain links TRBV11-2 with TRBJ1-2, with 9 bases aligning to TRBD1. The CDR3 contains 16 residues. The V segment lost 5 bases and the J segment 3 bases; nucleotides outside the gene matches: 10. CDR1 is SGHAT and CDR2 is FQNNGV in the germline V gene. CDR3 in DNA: TGTGCCAGCAGCGGTGGGGACAGGGTGAGGGACTATGGCTACACCTTC. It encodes CASSGGDRVRDYGYTF.

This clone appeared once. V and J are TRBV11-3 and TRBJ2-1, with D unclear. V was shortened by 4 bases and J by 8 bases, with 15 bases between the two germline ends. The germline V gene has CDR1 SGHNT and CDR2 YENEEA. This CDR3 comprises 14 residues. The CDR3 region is CASSSPAIRDEQFF. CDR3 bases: TGTGCCAGCAGCTCGCCGGCCATTCGGGATGAGCAGTTCTTC.

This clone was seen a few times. This CDR3 reads CASSSTGEETQYF. The DNA of the CDR3 is TGTGCCAGCAGCTCCACAGGGGAAGAGACCCAGTACTTC. This rearrangement joins TRBV7-9 to TRBJ2-5, with 7 bases identical to TRBD1. Trimming cost V 4 bases and J 3 bases; bases outside gene matches: 2. CDR3 length: 13 residues. The germline CDR1 and CDR2 sequences are SEHNR and FQNEAQ (reference sequence).

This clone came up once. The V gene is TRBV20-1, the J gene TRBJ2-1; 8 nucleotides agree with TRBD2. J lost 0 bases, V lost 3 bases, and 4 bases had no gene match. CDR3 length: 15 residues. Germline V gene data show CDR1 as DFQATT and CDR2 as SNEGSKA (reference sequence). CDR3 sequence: CSASELAASYNEQFF. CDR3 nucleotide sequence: TGCAGTGCTAGTGAACTAGCGGCCTCCTACAATGAGCAGTTCTTC.

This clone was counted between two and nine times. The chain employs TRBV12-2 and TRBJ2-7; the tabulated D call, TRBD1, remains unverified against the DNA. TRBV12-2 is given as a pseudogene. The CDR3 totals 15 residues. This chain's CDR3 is CASRLNRTGCYEQYV. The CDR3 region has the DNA TGTGCAAGTCGTCTCAATCGGACAGGTTGCTACGAGCAGTACGTC.

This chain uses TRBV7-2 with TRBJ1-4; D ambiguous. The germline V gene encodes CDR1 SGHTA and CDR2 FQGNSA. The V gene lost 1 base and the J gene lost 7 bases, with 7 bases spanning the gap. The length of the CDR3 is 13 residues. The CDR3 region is CASSLVHSEKLFF. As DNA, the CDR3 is TGTGCCAGCAGCTTAGTACATTCTGAAAAACTGTTTTTT.

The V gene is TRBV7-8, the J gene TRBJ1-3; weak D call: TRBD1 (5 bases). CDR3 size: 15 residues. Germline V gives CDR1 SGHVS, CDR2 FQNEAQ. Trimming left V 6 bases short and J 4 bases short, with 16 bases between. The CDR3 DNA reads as TGTGCCAGCAGTCGCGACAGTAACTTCGGAAACACCATATATTTT. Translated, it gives CASSRDSNFGNTIYF.

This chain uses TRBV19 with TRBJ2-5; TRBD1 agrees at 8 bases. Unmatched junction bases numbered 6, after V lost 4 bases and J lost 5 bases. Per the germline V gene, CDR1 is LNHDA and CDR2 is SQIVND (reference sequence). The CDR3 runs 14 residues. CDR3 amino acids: CASSNGQGGETQYF. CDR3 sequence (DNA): TGTGCCAGTAGTAACGGACAGGGCGGGGAGACCCAGTACTTC. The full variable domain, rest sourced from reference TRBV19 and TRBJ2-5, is DGGITQSPKYLFRKEGQNVTLSCEQNLNHDAMYWYRQDPGQGLRLIYYSQIVNDFQKGDIAEGYSVSREKKESFPLTVTSAQKNPTAFYLCASSNGQGGETQYFGPGTRLLVL.

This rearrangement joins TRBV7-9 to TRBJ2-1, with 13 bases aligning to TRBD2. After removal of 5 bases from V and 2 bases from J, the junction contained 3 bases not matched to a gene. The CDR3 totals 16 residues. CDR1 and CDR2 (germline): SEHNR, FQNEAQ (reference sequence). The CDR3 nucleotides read TGTGCCAGCAGCCCCGGGACTAGCGGGGCCTACAATGAGCAGTTCTTC. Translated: CASSPGTSGAYNEQFF.